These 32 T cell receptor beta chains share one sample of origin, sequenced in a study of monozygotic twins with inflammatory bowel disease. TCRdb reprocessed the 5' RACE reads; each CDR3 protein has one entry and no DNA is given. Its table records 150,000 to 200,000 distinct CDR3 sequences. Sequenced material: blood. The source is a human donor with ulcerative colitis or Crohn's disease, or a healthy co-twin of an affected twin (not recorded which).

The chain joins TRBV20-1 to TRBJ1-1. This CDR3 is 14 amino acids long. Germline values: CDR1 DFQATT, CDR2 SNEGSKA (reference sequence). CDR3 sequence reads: CSASRASEDTEAFF.

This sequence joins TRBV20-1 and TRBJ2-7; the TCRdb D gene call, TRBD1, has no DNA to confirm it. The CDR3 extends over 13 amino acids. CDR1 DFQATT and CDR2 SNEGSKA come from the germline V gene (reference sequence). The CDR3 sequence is CSAKGQGAYEQYF.

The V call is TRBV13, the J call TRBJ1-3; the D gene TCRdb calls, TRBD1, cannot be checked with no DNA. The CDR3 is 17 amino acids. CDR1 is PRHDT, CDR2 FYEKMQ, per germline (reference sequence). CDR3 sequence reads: CASRRAGARLSGNTIYF.

The CDR3 sequence: CASSQEVLSSYNEQFF. The chain carries TRBV3-1 and TRBJ2-1. The CDR3 loop spans 16 amino acids. Germline CDR1 and CDR2: LGHDT and YNNKEL (reference sequence).

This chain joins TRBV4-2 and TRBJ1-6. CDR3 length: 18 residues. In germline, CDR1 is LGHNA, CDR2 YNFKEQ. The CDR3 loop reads CASSQVGGSDSYNSPLHF.

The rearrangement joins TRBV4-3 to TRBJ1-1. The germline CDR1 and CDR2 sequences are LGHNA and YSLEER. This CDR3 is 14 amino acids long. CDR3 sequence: CASSQQTYYSEAFF.

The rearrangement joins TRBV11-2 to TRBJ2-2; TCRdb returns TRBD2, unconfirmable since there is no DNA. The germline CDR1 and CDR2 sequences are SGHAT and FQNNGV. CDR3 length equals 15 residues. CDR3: CASSRRTSGAGELFF.

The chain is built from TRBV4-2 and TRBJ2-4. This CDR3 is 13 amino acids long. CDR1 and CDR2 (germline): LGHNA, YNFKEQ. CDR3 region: CASSHALAHIQYF.

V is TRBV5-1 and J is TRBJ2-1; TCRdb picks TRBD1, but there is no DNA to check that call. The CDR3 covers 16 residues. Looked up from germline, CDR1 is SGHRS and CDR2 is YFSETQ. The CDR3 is CASSLAWDTSYNEQFF.

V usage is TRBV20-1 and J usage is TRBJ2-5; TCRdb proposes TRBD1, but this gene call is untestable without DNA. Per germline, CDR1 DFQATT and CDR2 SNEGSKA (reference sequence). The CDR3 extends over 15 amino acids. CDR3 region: CSATEGTEGVETQYF.

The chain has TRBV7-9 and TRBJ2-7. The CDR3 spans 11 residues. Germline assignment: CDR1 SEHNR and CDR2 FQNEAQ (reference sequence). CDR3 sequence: CASSPAYEQYF.

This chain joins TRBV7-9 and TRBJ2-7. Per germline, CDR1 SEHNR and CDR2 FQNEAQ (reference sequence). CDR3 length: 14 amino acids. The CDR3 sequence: CASSLGGQSVEQYF.

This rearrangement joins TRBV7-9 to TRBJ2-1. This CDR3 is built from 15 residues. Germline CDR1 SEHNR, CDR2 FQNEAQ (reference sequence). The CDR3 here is CASSPIPSSYNEEFF.

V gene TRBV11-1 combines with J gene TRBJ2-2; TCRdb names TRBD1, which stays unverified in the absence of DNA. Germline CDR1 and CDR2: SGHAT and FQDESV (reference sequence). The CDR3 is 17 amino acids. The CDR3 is CASSSTSGQSNTGELFF.

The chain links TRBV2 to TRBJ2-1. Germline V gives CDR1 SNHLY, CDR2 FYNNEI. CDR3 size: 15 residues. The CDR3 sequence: CASSEGWTSYNEQFF.

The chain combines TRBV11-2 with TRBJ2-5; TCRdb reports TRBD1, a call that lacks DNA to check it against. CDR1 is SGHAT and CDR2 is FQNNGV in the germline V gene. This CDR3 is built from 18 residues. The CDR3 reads CASSLNRPTGLDQETQYF.

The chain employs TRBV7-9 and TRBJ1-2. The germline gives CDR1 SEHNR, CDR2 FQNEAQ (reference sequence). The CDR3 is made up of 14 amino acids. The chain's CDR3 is CASSPTGSNYGYTF.

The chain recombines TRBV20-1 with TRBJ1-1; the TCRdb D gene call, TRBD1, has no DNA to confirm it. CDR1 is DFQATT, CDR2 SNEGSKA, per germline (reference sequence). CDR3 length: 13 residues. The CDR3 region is CSATGPWFTEAFF.

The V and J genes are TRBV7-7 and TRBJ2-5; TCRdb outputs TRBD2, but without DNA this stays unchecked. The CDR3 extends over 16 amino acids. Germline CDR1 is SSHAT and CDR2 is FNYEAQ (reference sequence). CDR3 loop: CASSPQMGGYQETQYF.

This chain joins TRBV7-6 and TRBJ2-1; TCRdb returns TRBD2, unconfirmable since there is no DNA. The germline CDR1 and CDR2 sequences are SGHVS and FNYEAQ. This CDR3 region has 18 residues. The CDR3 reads CASSSSSGGFSSYNEQFF.

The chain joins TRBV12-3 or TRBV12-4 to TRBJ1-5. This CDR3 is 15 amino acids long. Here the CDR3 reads CASGTRPYSNQPQHF.

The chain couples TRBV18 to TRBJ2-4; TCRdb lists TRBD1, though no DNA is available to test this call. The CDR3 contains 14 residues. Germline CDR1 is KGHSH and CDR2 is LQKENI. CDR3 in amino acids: CASSPGTGRNIQYF. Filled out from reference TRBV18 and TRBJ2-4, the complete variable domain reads NAGVMQNPRHLVRRRGQEARLRCSPMKGHSHVYWYRQLPEEGLKFMVYLQKENIIDESGMPKERFSAEFPKEGPSILRIQQVVRGDSAAYFCASSPGTGRNIQYFGAGTRLSVL.

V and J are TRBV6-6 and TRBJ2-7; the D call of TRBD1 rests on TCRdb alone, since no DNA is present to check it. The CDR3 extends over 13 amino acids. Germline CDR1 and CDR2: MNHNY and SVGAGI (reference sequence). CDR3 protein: CASSYDSFYEQYF.

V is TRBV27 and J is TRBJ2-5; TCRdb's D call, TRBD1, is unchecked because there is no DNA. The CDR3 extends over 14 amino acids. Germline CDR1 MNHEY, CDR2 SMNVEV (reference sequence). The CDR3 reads CASSSLQGSETQYF.

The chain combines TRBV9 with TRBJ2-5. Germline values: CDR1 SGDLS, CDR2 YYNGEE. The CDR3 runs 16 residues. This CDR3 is CASSHGISSTRETQYF.

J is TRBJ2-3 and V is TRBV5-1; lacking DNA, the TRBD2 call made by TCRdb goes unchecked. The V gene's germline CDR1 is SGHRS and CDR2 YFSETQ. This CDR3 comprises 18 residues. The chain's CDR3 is CASSLVTSTSGITDTQYF.

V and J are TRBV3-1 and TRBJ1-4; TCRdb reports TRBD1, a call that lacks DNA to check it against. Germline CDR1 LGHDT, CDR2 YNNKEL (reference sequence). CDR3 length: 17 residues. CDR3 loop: CASSPPMGTPYNEKLFF.

The CDR3 reads CASSLGPALSNQPQHF. The V and J genes are TRBV5-4 and TRBJ1-5. This CDR3 spans 16 amino acids. The germline V gene has CDR1 SGHNT and CDR2 YYREEE (reference sequence).

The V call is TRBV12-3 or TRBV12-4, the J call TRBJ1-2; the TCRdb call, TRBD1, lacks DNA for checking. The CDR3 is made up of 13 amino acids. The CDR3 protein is CASSLKGGYGYTF.

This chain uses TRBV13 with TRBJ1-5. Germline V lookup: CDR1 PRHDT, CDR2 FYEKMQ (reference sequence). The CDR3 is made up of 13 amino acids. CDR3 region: CASSQSVGQPQHF.

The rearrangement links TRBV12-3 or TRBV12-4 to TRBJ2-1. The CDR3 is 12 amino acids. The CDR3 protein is CASSSQDNEQFF.

CDR3 protein: CASSPRPDTYEQYF. The chain recombines TRBV5-1 with TRBJ2-7; checking the TCRdb D call of TRBD1 is not possible without DNA. The CDR3 is 14 residues long. Germline CDR1 and CDR2: SGHRS and YFSETQ.